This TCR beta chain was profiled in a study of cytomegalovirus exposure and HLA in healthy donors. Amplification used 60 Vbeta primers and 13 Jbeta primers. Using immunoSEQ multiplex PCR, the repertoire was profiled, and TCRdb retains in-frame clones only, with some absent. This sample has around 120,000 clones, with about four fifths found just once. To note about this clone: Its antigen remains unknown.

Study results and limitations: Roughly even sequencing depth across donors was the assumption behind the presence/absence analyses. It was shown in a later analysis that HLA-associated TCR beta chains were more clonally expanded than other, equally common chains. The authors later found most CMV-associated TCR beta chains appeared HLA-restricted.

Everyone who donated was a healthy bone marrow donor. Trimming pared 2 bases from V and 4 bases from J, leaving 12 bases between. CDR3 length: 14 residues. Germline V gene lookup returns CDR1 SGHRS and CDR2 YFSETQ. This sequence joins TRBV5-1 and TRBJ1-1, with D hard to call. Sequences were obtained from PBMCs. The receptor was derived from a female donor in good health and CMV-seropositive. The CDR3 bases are TGCGCCAGCAGCTTTGAGGGCTGGAGCACTGAAGCTTTCTTT. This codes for CASSFEGWSTEAFF.